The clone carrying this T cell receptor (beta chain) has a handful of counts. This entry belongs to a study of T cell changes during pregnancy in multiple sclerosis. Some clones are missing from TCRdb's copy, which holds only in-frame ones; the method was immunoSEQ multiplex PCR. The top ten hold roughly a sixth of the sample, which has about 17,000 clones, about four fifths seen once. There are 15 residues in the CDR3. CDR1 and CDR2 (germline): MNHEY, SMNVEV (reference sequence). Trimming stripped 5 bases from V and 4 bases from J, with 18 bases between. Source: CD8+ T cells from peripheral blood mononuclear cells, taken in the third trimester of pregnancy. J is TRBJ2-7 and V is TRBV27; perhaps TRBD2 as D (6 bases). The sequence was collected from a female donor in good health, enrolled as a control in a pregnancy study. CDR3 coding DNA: TGTGCCAGCAGTCCGCCGACTAGACCGGTATACGAGCAGTACTTC. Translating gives CASSPPTRPVYEQYF.